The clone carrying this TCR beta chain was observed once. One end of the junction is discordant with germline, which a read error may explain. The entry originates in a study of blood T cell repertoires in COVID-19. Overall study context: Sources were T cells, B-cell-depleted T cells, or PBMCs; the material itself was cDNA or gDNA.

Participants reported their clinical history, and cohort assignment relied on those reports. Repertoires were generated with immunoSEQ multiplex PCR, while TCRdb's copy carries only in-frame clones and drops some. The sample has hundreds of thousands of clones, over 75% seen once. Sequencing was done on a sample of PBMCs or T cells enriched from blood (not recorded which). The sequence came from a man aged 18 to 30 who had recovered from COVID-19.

CDR3 region: CASSALWGQGPSNF. CDR3 sequence (DNA): TGTGCCAGCAGTGCCCTATGGGGACAGGGCCCCTCGAACTTC. This chain links TRBV27 with TRBJ2-7, with 9 positions matching TRBD1. The length of the CDR3 is 14 residues. Germline CDR1 is MNHEY and CDR2 is SMNVEV (reference sequence).